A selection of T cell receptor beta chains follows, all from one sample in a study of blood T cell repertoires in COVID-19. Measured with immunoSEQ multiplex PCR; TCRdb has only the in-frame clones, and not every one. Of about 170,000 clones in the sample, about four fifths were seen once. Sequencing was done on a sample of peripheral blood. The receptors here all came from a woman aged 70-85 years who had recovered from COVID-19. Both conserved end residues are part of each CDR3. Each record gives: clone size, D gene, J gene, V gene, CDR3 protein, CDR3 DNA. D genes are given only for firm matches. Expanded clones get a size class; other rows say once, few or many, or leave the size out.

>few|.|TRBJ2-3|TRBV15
CATSRAGSGRRTDTQYF
TGTGCCACCAGCAGAGCCGGATCCGGACGGAGGACTGATACGCAGTATTTT
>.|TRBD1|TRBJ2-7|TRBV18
CASSPGTDAYEQYF
TGTGCCAGCTCACCCGGGACAGACGCCTACGAGCAGTACTTC
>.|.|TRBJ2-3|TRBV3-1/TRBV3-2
CASSQGSGGLGGTQYF
TGTGCCAGCAGCCAAGGCTCGGGGGGCCTGGGCGGCACGCAGTATTTT
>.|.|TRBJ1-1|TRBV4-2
CASSQVRDTEAFF
TGTGCCAGCAGCCAAGTCAGGGACACTGAAGCTTTCTTT
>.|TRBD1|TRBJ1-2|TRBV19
CASSPDRTGYGYTF
TGTGCCAGTAGCCCGGACAGGACTGGCTATGGCTACACCTTC
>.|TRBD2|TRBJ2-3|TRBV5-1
CASTRTSGRASADTQYF
TGCGCCAGCACCCGGACTAGCGGGAGGGCCAGCGCAGATACGCAGTATTTT
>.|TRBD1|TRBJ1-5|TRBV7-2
CASSLGGTGHNQPQHF
TGTGCCAGCAGCTTAGGGGGGACAGGTCACAATCAGCCCCAGCATTTT
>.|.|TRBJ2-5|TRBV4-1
CASSQDWSSTSSYF
TGCGCCAGCAGCCAAGATTGGTCCTCGACTTCCTCGTACTTC
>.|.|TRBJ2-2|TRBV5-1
CASSPLTSTGELFF
TGCGCCAGCAGCCCCCTTACTAGCACCGGGGAGCTGTTTTTT
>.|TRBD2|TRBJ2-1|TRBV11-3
CASNSGRDDEQFF
TGTGCCAGCAATAGCGGGAGGGATGATGAGCAGTTCTTC
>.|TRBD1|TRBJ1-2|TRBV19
CASSPNRGRLGYTF
TGTGCCAGTAGCCCCAACAGGGGGCGGCTCGGCTACACCTTC
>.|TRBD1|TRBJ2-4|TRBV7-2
CASSTGGNIQYF
TGTGCCAGCAGCACAGGGGGAAACATTCAGTACTTC
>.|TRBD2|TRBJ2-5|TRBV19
CARGGQKETQYF
TGTGCCAGGGGAGGGCAAAAAGAGACCCAGTACTTC
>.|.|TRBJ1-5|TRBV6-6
CASSYLDRVNQPQHF
TGTGCCAGCAGTTACCTGGACAGAGTGAATCAGCCCCAGCATTTT
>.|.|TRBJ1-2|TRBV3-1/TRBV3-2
CASSPQDPYGYTF
TGTGCCAGCAGCCCACAGGACCCCTATGGCTACACCTTC
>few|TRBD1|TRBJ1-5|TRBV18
CASSPDRDRTQHF
TGTGCCAGCTCACCAGACAGGGACAGGACCCAGCATTTT
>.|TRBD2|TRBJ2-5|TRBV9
CASSLGTSQETQYF
TGTGCCAGCAGCTTGGGGACTAGTCAAGAGACCCAGTACTTC
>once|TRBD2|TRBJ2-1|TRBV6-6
CASSPRGGLAGDALGGEQFF
TGTGCCAGCAGTCCCCGGGGGGGACTAGCGGGAGATGCGCTCGGGGGTGAGCAGTTCTTC
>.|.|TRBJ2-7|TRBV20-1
CSARAGAGQYF
TGCAGTGCTAGAGCGGGTGCCGGGCAGTACTTC
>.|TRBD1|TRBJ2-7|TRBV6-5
CASMDRGRRYEQYF
TGTGCCAGCATGGACAGGGGGCGTCGCTACGAGCAGTACTTC
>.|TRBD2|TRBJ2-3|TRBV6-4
CASIRASGSTDTQYF
TGTGCCAGCATACGCGCTAGCGGAAGCACAGATACGCAGTATTTT
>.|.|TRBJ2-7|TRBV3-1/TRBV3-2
CASERGGEQYF
TGTGCCAGCGAACGAGGGGGCGAGCAGTACTTC
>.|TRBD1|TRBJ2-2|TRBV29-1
CSVEGQGPGELFF
TGCAGCGTTGAAGGACAGGGGCCCGGGGAGCTGTTTTTT
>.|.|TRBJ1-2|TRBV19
CASRRDYGYTF
TGTGCCAGCCGACGGGACTATGGCTACACCTTC
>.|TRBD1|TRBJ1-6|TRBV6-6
CASSYPDRDSSPLHF
TGTGCCAGCAGTTACCCCGACAGGGATTCTTCACCCCTCCACTTT
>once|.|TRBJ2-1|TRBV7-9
CASSPPGLAYNEQFF
TGTGCCAGCAGCCCGCCGGGACTGGCTTACAATGAGCAGTTCTTC
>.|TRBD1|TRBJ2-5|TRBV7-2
CASSLGGQGGETQYF
TGTGCCAGCAGCTTAGGGGGACAGGGGGGAGAGACCCAGTACTTC
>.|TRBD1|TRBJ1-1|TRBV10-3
CAISPQGKNTEAFF
TGTGCCATCAGTCCACAGGGGAAGAACACTGAAGCTTTCTTT
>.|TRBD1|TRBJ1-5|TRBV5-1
CASSLRGLDQPQHF
TGCGCCAGCAGCCTCAGGGGGCTAGACCAGCCCCAGCATTTT
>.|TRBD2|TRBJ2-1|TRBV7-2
CASSPRRGGGNNEQFF
TGTGCCAGCAGCCCCCGACGCGGGGGGGGTAACAATGAGCAGTTCTTC
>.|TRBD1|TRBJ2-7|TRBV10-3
CAISREPGQGGYEQYF
TGTGCCATCAGTCGGGAACCGGGACAGGGGGGTTACGAGCAGTACTTC
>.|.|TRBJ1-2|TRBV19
CASRSAPGAYGYTF
TGTGCCAGTAGATCCGCCCCAGGGGCCTATGGCTACACCTTC
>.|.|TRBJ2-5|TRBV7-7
CASARVGAPATQYF
TGTGCTAGCGCCAGGGTGGGGGCCCCGGCGACCCAGTACTTC
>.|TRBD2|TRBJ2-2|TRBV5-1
CASSLLGGRVAGELFF
TGCGCCAGCAGCCTCCTCGGGGGGAGGGTCGCCGGGGAGCTGTTTTTT
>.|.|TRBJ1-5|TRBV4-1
CASSQVLGLGGSPQHF
TGCGCCAGCAGCCAAGTTTTGGGATTGGGGGGATCGCCCCAGCATTTT
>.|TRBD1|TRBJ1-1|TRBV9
CASSVEGQGAAMSEAFF
TGTGCCAGCAGCGTAGAGGGACAGGGGGCGGCTATGAGTGAAGCTTTCTTT
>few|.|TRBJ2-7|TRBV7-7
CASSLAPAYEQYF
TGTGCCAGCAGCTTAGCCCCGGCCTACGAGCAGTACTTC
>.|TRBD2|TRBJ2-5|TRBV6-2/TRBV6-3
CASSKLIGSGGRETQYF
TGTGCCAGCAGTAAGTTAATTGGAAGCGGGGGACGAGAGACCCAGTACTTC
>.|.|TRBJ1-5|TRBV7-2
CASRQNQPQHF
TGTGCCAGCAGACAAAATCAGCCCCAGCATTTT
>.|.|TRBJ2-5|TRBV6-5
CASSYGTVGAKETQYF
TGTGCCAGCAGTTACGGGACGGTGGGGGCGAAAGAGACCCAGTACTTC
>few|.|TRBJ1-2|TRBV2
CASSEGGDYGYTF
TGTGCCAGCAGTGAAGGGGGGGACTATGGCTACACCTTC
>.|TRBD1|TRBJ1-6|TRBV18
CASSPPDRGRNSPLHF
TGTGCCAGCTCACCACCGGACAGGGGACGAAATTCACCCCTCCACTTT
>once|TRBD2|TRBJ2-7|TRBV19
CASSIVYGAGDEQYF
TGTGCCAGTAGTATAGTTTACGGTGCGGGAGACGAGCAGTACTTC
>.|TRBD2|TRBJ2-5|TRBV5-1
CASSLAGTSGGLQTQYF
TGCGCCAGCAGCTTGGCCGGGACTAGCGGGGGCCTACAGACCCAGTACTTC
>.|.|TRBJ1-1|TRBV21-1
CASTSGTQNTEAFF
TGTGCCAGCACCTCCGGGACACAGAACACTGAAGCTTTCTTT
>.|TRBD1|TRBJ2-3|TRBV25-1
CASGSGGALSADTQYF
TGTGCCAGCGGATCAGGGGGCGCCTTGAGCGCAGATACGCAGTATTTT
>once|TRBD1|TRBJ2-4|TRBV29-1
CSVEPGGRHIQYF
TGCAGCGTTGAGCCAGGGGGCAGGCACATTCAGTACTTC
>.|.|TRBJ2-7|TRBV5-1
CASSLLEGGTYEQYF
TGCGCCAGCAGCCTTCTAGAGGGCGGTACCTACGAGCAGTACTTC
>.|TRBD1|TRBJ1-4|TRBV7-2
CASSPRTGEKLFF
TGTGCCAGCAGCCCGAGGACAGGTGAAAAACTGTTTTTT
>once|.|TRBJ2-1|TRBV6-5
CASSRGTETYNEQFF
TGTGCCAGCAGTCGGGGGACAGAGACCTACAATGAGCAGTTCTTC
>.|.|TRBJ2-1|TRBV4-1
CASSQDSSYNEQFF
TGCGCCAGCAGCCAAGATTCGTCCTACAATGAGCAGTTCTTC
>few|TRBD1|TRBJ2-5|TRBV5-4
CASSLAGGGETQYF
TGTGCCAGCAGCTTGGCAGGGGGCGGGGAGACCCAGTACTTC
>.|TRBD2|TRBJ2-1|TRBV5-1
CASSSPGLAGGAYNEQFF
TGCGCCAGCAGCTCCCCGGGACTAGCGGGGGGAGCCTACAATGAGCAGTTCTTC
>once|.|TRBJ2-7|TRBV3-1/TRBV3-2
CASSPTGTYEQYF
TGTGCCAGCAGCCCAACAGGGACCTACGAGCAGTACTTC